A selection of T cell receptor beta chains follows, all from one sample in a study of tumor and adjacent non-tumor tissue in lung cancer. Each CDR3 protein is one row after TCRdb ran MiXCR on the multiplex PCR reads. The data contain 85,000 to 130,000 distinct CDR3 sequences, less than 75% of them seen just once; the ten biggest clones take up around 20%. Sequencing was performed on distant non-tumor lung tissue. Source of these receptors: a man aged 25 to 40 with non-small cell lung cancer. Each CDR3 is given with its conserved first and last residue. D genes are given only for firm matches. The listing skips clone size in some rows; elsewhere it reads once, few, many or a size class.

clone_size d_call j_call v_call cdr3_nt cdr3_aa
NA NA TRBJ2-2 TRBV6-1 TGTGCCAACAGTACCACGGTTGGCGGGGAGCTGTTTTTC CANSTTVGGELFF
NA NA TRBJ1-1 TRBV4-1 TGCGCCAGCAGCCAAGATTGTGGGGCGTGGGGCACTGAAGCTTTCTTT CASSQDCGAWGTEAFF
NA NA TRBJ1-2 TRBV29-1 TGCGGCGTTGAAAGCGGGGACCATGGCTACATCTTC CGVESGDHGYIF
many TRBD1 TRBJ2-7 TRBV20-1 TGCAGTGCTGGTCGGTGGGACAGGGGGCGGGACGAGCAGTACTTC CSAGRWDRGRDEQYF
NA NA TRBJ2-4 TRBV7-9 TGTGCCAGCAGCTTAATGGGCGGTTCGAACTTTCAGTACTTC CASSLMGGSNFQYF
NA NA TRBJ1-6 TRBV7-9 TGTGCCGCCTTAACGTCACCCCTCCACTTT CAALTSPLHF
many NA TRBJ1-1 TRBV4-3 TGCGCCAGCAGCCAAGGGCCCGCGATGAACACTGAAGCTTTCTTT CASSQGPAMNTEAFF
NA NA TRBJ1-1 TRBV20-1 TGCAATACCCGCCCGGACAGTACTGAAGCTTTCTTT CNTRPDSTEAFF
NA NA TRBJ2-1 TRBV6-5 TGTGCCAGCAGTTACATGTCTTCCTACAATGGGCAGTTCTTC CASSYMSSYNGQFF
NA NA TRBJ2-5 TRBV4-2 TGTGCCAGCAGCCAAGCAGGCAGAGAGGAGTCCCAGTACTTC CASSQAGREESQYF
few TRBD1 TRBJ2-3 TRBV11-2 TGTGCCAGCAGCTCACAAACCGGGACAGGGGGACCCGACTCTAAACATACGCAGTATTTT CASSSQTGTGGPDSKHTQYF
NA NA TRBJ2-3 TRBV29-1 TGCAGCATTCAGGCAGGACCCACCATAGATACGCAGTATTTT CSIQAGPTIDTQYF
many NA TRBJ2-2 TRBV6-5 TGTGCCAGCAGTTATGCGGGGGAGCTGTTTTTT CASSYAGELFF
few TRBD1 TRBJ2-5 TRBV11-2 TGTGCCAGCGGCCAGGACAGGGTTGTAGGGACCCAGTACTTC CASGQDRVVGTQYF
NA NA TRBJ2-5 TRBV4-3 TGCGCCAGCAGCCAAGATCTGCCAGGTGCCATCCAAGGGACCCAGTACTTC CASSQDLPGAIQGTQYF